Here is one TCR beta chain with its context. No antigen is known for it. The TCR beta CDR3 regions underwent amplification using RNA transcripts as the source. During a first-round RT-PCR of the TCR CDR3, the HTBI primer set was used. TCRdb called the multiplex PCR reads again in MiXCR, with one record for every CDR3 protein. The sample has roughly 840,000 distinct CDR3 sequences, more than 30% seen once; the top ten hold approximately 8.7%. This sample is part of a study of T cells in Graves' hyperthyroidism and ophthalmopathy. Study-level points and caveats: Most clonotypes expanded in the thyroid (above 0.001) were also present in blood.

Patients counted as stable if ophthalmopathy did not develop within 18 months. Patients aged 18 to 65 had newly diagnosed hyperthyroidism of under 2 months' duration. Diagnosis rested on symptoms, serum thyroxine and TRAb, thyroid ultrasound, and orbital computed tomography. The sequenced sample was blood. The sequence derives from a man between 18 and 35 years old with Graves' hyperthyroidism.

The CDR3: CASSTQGAGELFF. The CDR3, as DNA: TGCGCCAGCAGCACTCAGGGGGCCGGGGAGCTGTTTTTT. The rearrangement joins TRBV4-3 to TRBJ2-2; TRBD1 matches 7 bases. The CDR3 has 13 residues. Germline CDR1 and CDR2: LGHNA and YSLEER. The trim removed 5 bases at V and 6 bases at J, leaving 3 bases unmatched.